These T cell receptor beta chains were read from a single sample in a study of radiation and T cells in renal cell carcinoma. Using immunoSEQ multiplex PCR, the repertoire was profiled, and TCRdb retains in-frame clones only, with some absent. This sample yields some 130,000 clones, of which around 89% are seen a single time; approximately 6% belongs to the top ten. Sequenced here: blood, sampled from a patient whose treatment included radiotherapy and nephrectomy. The source of these receptors is a woman aged 65 to 85 with renal cell carcinoma. The CDR3 runs from the conserved cysteine through the conserved F or W. Each record gives: clone size, D gene, J gene, CDR3 length, V gene, CDR3 DNA, CDR3 protein. D genes are given only for firm matches. Not all rows give a size; the values are once, few, many and, for expanded clones, a class.

clone_size: NA; d_call: NA; j_call: TRBJ1-5; cdr3_length: 11; v_call: TRBV20-1; cdr3_nt: TGCAGTGCCGGTGCCGGTCAGCCCCAGCATTTT; cdr3_aa: CSAGAGQPQHF
clone_size: NA; d_call: TRBD2; j_call: TRBJ2-1; cdr3_length: 16; v_call: TRBV7-8; cdr3_nt: TGTGCCAGCAGCTTACTAGCGGGGGTCTCCTACAATGAGCAGTTCTTC; cdr3_aa: CASSLLAGVSYNEQFF
clone_size: NA; d_call: TRBD1; j_call: TRBJ2-2; cdr3_length: 15; v_call: TRBV5-1; cdr3_nt: TGCGCCAGCAGCACCGGGACAGCGAACACCGGGGAGCTGTTTTTT; cdr3_aa: CASSTGTANTGELFF
clone_size: NA; d_call: NA; j_call: TRBJ2-7; cdr3_length: 12; v_call: TRBV5-1; cdr3_nt: TGCGCCAGCAGCTTGGTGGGCTACGAGCAGTACTTC; cdr3_aa: CASSLVGYEQYF
clone_size: NA; d_call: NA; j_call: TRBJ1-6; cdr3_length: 15; v_call: TRBV7-9; cdr3_nt: TGTGCCAGCAGCGTCGGACAGAGCTATAATTCACCCCTCCACTTT; cdr3_aa: CASSVGQSYNSPLHF
clone_size: NA; d_call: TRBD2; j_call: TRBJ2-5; cdr3_length: 15; v_call: TRBV5-1; cdr3_nt: TGCGCCAGCAGCTTGAGCGGGGGGGCGGAAGAGACCCAGTACTTC; cdr3_aa: CASSLSGGAEETQYF
clone_size: NA; d_call: NA; j_call: TRBJ2-3; cdr3_length: 16; v_call: TRBV21-1; cdr3_nt: TGTGCCAGCAGCAAGGGGCGGGTGTTTAGCACAGATACGCAGTATTTT; cdr3_aa: CASSKGRVFSTDTQYF
clone_size: NA; d_call: TRBD1; j_call: TRBJ2-7; cdr3_length: 15; v_call: TRBV5-1; cdr3_nt: TGCGCCAGCAGACCCGGACAGGGCGCACTCTACGAGCAGTACTTC; cdr3_aa: CASRPGQGALYEQYF
clone_size: NA; d_call: NA; j_call: TRBJ1-1; cdr3_length: 13; v_call: TRBV25-1; cdr3_nt: TGTGCCAGCAGTGGAGAGGTAGGGATAGAAGCTTTCTTT; cdr3_aa: CASSGEVGIEAFF
clone_size: NA; d_call: TRBD1; j_call: TRBJ2-5; cdr3_length: 15; v_call: TRBV19; cdr3_nt: TGTGCCAGTAGTATCCGACAGGGAAATAGAGAGACCCAGTACTTC; cdr3_aa: CASSIRQGNRETQYF
clone_size: NA; d_call: NA; j_call: TRBJ2-1; cdr3_length: 15; v_call: TRBV4-2; cdr3_nt: TGTGCCAGCAGCCAAGTTCTGAGCTCCTACAATGAGCAGTTCTTC; cdr3_aa: CASSQVLSSYNEQFF
clone_size: NA; d_call: NA; j_call: TRBJ2-2; cdr3_length: 16; v_call: TRBV30; cdr3_nt: TGTGCCTGGAGTTCGACAGGCCCAGAGAACACCGGGGAGCTGTTTTTT; cdr3_aa: CAWSSTGPENTGELFF
clone_size: NA; d_call: NA; j_call: TRBJ1-4; cdr3_length: 13; v_call: TRBV30; cdr3_nt: TGTGCCTGGTCCCCGAGGCCAAATGAAAAACTGTTTTTT; cdr3_aa: CAWSPRPNEKLFF
clone_size: NA; d_call: TRBD1; j_call: TRBJ1-2; cdr3_length: 16; v_call: TRBV19; cdr3_nt: TGTGCCAGTAGCCAACTCTCAGGGGGCAAAGGAGGCGGCTACACCTTC; cdr3_aa: CASSQLSGGKGGGYTF
clone_size: few; d_call: TRBD1; j_call: TRBJ1-5; cdr3_length: 15; v_call: TRBV19; cdr3_nt: TGTGCCAGTAGTACCCGACAGGGCTCGAATCAGCCCCAGCATTTT; cdr3_aa: CASSTRQGSNQPQHF
clone_size: NA; d_call: NA; j_call: TRBJ2-3; cdr3_length: 15; v_call: TRBV18; cdr3_nt: TGTGCCAGCTCACCAGCGGGTAAGGCCCTAGTAACGCAGTATTTT; cdr3_aa: CASSPAGKALVTQYF
clone_size: NA; d_call: NA; j_call: TRBJ2-7; cdr3_length: 16; v_call: TRBV9; cdr3_nt: TGTGCCAGCAGCGCAGGCCGTTTGGCAGGGTCAGGCGAGCAGTACTTC; cdr3_aa: CASSAGRLAGSGEQYF
clone_size: NA; d_call: TRBD1; j_call: TRBJ1-1; cdr3_length: 14; v_call: TRBV5-1; cdr3_nt: TGCGCCAGCAGCGTGGGACAGCGGAACACTGAAGCTTTCTTT; cdr3_aa: CASSVGQRNTEAFF
clone_size: NA; d_call: TRBD1; j_call: TRBJ2-7; cdr3_length: 14; v_call: TRBV7-9; cdr3_nt: TGTGCCAGCAGCTTTGAGACAGGGTCCTACGAGCAGTACTTC; cdr3_aa: CASSFETGSYEQYF
clone_size: NA; d_call: NA; j_call: TRBJ2-1; cdr3_length: 11; v_call: TRBV29-1; cdr3_nt: TGCAGCCTTGGTGGGCAGAATGAGCAGTTCTTC; cdr3_aa: CSLGGQNEQFF
clone_size: NA; d_call: TRBD1; j_call: TRBJ1-6; cdr3_length: 15; v_call: TRBV30; cdr3_nt: TGTGCTTGGAGGTGGGACAGGGCCCTTAATTCACCCCTCCACTTT; cdr3_aa: CAWRWDRALNSPLHF
clone_size: NA; d_call: TRBD1; j_call: TRBJ2-7; cdr3_length: 15; v_call: TRBV27; cdr3_nt: TGTGCCAGCAGTTCCTGGACAGGGGTAATAGGCGAGCAGTACTTC; cdr3_aa: CASSSWTGVIGEQYF
clone_size: NA; d_call: TRBD2; j_call: TRBJ2-7; cdr3_length: 14; v_call: TRBV28; cdr3_nt: TGTGCCAGCGCTCCAGCGGGGAACTCCTACGAGCAGTACTTC; cdr3_aa: CASAPAGNSYEQYF
clone_size: NA; d_call: NA; j_call: TRBJ2-3; cdr3_length: 15; v_call: TRBV5-5; cdr3_nt: TGTGCCAGCAGCCTCCGAGGGGGGGAGAGCGTTACGCAGTATTTT; cdr3_aa: CASSLRGGESVTQYF
clone_size: NA; d_call: NA; j_call: TRBJ2-7; cdr3_length: 15; v_call: TRBV7-6; cdr3_nt: TGTGCCAGCAGCCCCCTGGACAGCTACTCCTACGAGCAGTACTTC; cdr3_aa: CASSPLDSYSYEQYF
clone_size: NA; d_call: NA; j_call: TRBJ1-3; cdr3_length: 15; v_call: TRBV15; cdr3_nt: TGTGCCACCAGCAGAGATGGGGGGCAACGAAACACCATATATTTT; cdr3_aa: CATSRDGGQRNTIYF
clone_size: NA; d_call: TRBD1; j_call: TRBJ1-6; cdr3_length: 12; v_call: TRBV28; cdr3_nt: TGTGCCACCGGGACAGGGGTTTCACCCCTCCACTTT; cdr3_aa: CATGTGVSPLHF
clone_size: NA; d_call: TRBD2; j_call: TRBJ2-5; cdr3_length: 16; v_call: TRBV5-1; cdr3_nt: TGCGCCAGCAGCTTCGGTAGCGGGGGTTCTCAAGAGACCCAGTACTTC; cdr3_aa: CASSFGSGGSQETQYF
clone_size: once; d_call: NA; j_call: TRBJ1-4; cdr3_length: 15; v_call: TRBV7-9; cdr3_nt: TGTGCCAGCAGCTTAACTGTTAGGGCTAATGAAAAACTGTTTTTT; cdr3_aa: CASSLTVRANEKLFF
clone_size: NA; d_call: NA; j_call: TRBJ1-1; cdr3_length: 17; v_call: TRBV11-2; cdr3_nt: TGTGCCAGCAGCTTTCCGACTGGTAGGGGTTTGGGGACTGAAGCTTTCTTT; cdr3_aa: CASSFPTGRGLGTEAFF
clone_size: NA; d_call: NA; j_call: TRBJ2-1; cdr3_length: 15; v_call: TRBV5-6; cdr3_nt: TGTGCCAGCAGCTCCCGGGACTTTCCCTACAATGAGCAGTTCTTC; cdr3_aa: CASSSRDFPYNEQFF
clone_size: NA; d_call: TRBD1; j_call: TRBJ1-3; cdr3_length: 15; v_call: TRBV7-2; cdr3_nt: TGTGCCAGCAGCTCGGACAGGCTCTCTGGAAACACCATATATTTT; cdr3_aa: CASSSDRLSGNTIYF
clone_size: NA; d_call: NA; j_call: TRBJ2-7; cdr3_length: 14; v_call: TRBV27; cdr3_nt: TGTGCCAGCAGTTTCGGCAGGGCCGCCAACGAGCAGTACTTC; cdr3_aa: CASSFGRAANEQYF
clone_size: NA; d_call: NA; j_call: TRBJ1-5; cdr3_length: 16; v_call: TRBV4-1; cdr3_nt: TGCGCCAGCAGCCAAGATCTTGGCAGAAACAATCAGCCCCAGCATTTT; cdr3_aa: CASSQDLGRNNQPQHF
clone_size: NA; d_call: NA; j_call: TRBJ1-1; cdr3_length: 13; v_call: TRBV11-3; cdr3_nt: TGTGCCAGCAGTGCTACGGAGGACACTGAAGCTTTCTTT; cdr3_aa: CASSATEDTEAFF
clone_size: NA; d_call: TRBD1; j_call: TRBJ1-1; cdr3_length: 14; v_call: TRBV10-3; cdr3_nt: TGTGCCATCAGTCTGGGACAGGGTAACACTGAAGCTTTCTTT; cdr3_aa: CAISLGQGNTEAFF
clone_size: NA; d_call: NA; j_call: TRBJ2-1; cdr3_length: 15; v_call: TRBV7-2; cdr3_nt: TGTGCCAGCAGCTTTGCGAGGGGCAACGTCAATGAGCAGTTCTTC; cdr3_aa: CASSFARGNVNEQFF
clone_size: NA; d_call: NA; j_call: TRBJ1-6; cdr3_length: 14; v_call: TRBV11-3; cdr3_nt: TGTGCCTCAAGAATTGGACAGCACGATTCACCCCTCCACTTT; cdr3_aa: CASRIGQHDSPLHF
clone_size: NA; d_call: NA; j_call: TRBJ1-5; cdr3_length: 15; v_call: TRBV5-6; cdr3_nt: TGTGCCAGCAGCTTGGCAGGGGCGGGGGGTCAGCCCCAGCATTTT; cdr3_aa: CASSLAGAGGQPQHF
clone_size: NA; d_call: TRBD1; j_call: TRBJ2-6; cdr3_length: 16; v_call: TRBV27; cdr3_nt: TGTGCCAGCAGGGGGACAGGGGACGGTGGGGCCAACGTCCTGACTTTC; cdr3_aa: CASRGTGDGGANVLTF
clone_size: NA; d_call: NA; j_call: TRBJ2-2; cdr3_length: 13; v_call: TRBV7-9; cdr3_nt: TGTGCCAGCAGCTTAGGAAGCACCGGGGAGCTGTTTTTT; cdr3_aa: CASSLGSTGELFF
clone_size: NA; d_call: NA; j_call: TRBJ1-2; cdr3_length: 15; v_call: TRBV5-1; cdr3_nt: TGCGCCAGCAGCTTGGCCCCGGGCAGGGCGGCGGGCTACACCTTC; cdr3_aa: CASSLAPGRAAGYTF
clone_size: NA; d_call: NA; j_call: TRBJ1-1; cdr3_length: 11; v_call: TRBV2; cdr3_nt: TGTGCCAGCAACAGGTTCACTGAAGCTTTCTTT; cdr3_aa: CASNRFTEAFF
clone_size: NA; d_call: NA; j_call: TRBJ2-7; cdr3_length: 15; v_call: TRBV27; cdr3_nt: TGTGCCAGCAGTCCACAAGGGGGGCTCTCCTACGAGCAGTACTTC; cdr3_aa: CASSPQGGLSYEQYF
clone_size: NA; d_call: NA; j_call: TRBJ2-3; cdr3_length: 12; v_call: TRBV6-6; cdr3_nt: TGTGCCAGCGCGGACTCGACAGATACGCAGTATTTT; cdr3_aa: CASADSTDTQYF
clone_size: NA; d_call: NA; j_call: TRBJ2-1; cdr3_length: 16; v_call: TRBV30; cdr3_nt: TGTGCCTGGAGTGTAGGGGTGTGGACCTCCGAGGATGAGCAGTTCTTC; cdr3_aa: CAWSVGVWTSEDEQFF
clone_size: NA; d_call: NA; j_call: TRBJ2-5; cdr3_length: 12; v_call: TRBV11-3; cdr3_nt: TGTGCCAGCAGCTGGGGTGAAGAGACCCAGTACTTC; cdr3_aa: CASSWGEETQYF